What follows is one T cell receptor beta chain and its context. This entry comes from a study of OX40 agonist ivuxolimab in advanced cancers. Study-wide context: The dose of intravenous ivuxolimab that patients received every 2 weeks ranged from 0.01 to 10 mg/kg.

Profiled with immunoSEQ multiplex PCR; TCRdb holds only in-frame clones, not every one. The sample carries about 27,000 clones, approximately 86% recorded once. V dropped 7 bases and J dropped 5 bases, with 18 bases sitting between them. The CDR3 covers 14 residues. Germline V lookup: CDR1 LNHDA, CDR2 SQIVND (reference sequence). This specimen consisted of CD4+ or CD8+ T cells sorted from blood, obtained in a trial of the OX40 agonist ivuxolimab. The chain uses TRBV19 and TRBJ2-7; TRBD1 or TRBD2 may be the D gene (5 bases each). The clonotype originates from an adult with an advanced solid tumor such as melanoma, head and neck, liver or kidney cancer. CDR3: CASTPGPELHEQYF. As DNA, the CDR3 is TGTGCCAGTACCCCGGGACCTGAACTCCACGAGCAGTACTTC.